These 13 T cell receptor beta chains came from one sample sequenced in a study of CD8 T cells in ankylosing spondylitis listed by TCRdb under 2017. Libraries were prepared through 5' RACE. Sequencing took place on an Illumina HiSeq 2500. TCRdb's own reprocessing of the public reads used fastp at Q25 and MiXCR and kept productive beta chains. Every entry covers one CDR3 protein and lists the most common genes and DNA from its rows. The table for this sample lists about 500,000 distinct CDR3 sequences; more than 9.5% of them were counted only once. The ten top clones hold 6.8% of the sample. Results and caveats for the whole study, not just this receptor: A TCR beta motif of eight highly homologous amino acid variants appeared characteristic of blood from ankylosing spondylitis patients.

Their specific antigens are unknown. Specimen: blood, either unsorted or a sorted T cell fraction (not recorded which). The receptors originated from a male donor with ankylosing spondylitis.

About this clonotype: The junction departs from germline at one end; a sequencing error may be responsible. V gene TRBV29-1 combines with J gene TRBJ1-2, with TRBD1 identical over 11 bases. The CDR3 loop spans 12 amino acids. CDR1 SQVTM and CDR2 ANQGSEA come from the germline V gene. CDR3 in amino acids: CTVGQGAYGYTF. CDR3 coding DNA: TGCACCGTTGGACAGGGGGCCTATGGCTACACCTTC.

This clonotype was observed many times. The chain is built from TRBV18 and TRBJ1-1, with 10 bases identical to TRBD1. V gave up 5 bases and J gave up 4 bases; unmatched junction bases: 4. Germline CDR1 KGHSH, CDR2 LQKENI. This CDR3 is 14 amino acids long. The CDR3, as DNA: TGTGCCAGCTCAACTGGACAGGGGGGCACTGAAGCTTTCTTT. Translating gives CASSTGQGGTEAFF.

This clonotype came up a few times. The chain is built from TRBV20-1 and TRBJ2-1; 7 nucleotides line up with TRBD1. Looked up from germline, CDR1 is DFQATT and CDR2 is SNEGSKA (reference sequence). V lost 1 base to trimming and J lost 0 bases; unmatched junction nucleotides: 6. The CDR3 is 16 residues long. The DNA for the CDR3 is TGCAGTGCTAGAGTTAACAGGGGCAGCTCCTACAATGAGCAGTTCTTC. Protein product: CSARVNRGSSYNEQFF.

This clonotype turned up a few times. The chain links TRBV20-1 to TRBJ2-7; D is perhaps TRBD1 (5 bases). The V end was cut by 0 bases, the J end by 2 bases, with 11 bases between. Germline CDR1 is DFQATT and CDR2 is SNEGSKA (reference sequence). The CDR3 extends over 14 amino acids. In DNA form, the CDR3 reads TGCAGTGCTAGAGATCACGACAGAACCTACGAGCAGTACTTC. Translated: CSARDHDRTYEQYF.

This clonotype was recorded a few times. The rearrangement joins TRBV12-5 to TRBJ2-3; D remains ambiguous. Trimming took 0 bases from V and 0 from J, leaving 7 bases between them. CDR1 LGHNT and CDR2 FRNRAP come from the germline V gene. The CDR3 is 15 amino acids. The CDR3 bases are TGTGCTAGTGGTTTGGTATTGGCTAGCACAGATACGCAGTATTTT. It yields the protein CASGLVLASTDTQYF.

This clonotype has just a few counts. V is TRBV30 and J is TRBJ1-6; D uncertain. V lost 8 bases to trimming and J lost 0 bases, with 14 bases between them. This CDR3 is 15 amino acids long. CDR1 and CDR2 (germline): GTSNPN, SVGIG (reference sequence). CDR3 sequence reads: CALVDLSSYNSPLHF. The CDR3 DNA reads TGTGCCCTGGTGGACCTGAGCTCCTATAATTCACCCCTCCACTTT.

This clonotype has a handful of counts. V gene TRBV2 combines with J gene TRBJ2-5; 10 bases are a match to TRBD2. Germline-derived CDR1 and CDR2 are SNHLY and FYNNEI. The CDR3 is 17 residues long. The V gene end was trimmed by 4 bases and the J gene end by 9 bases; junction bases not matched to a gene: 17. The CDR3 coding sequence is TGTGCCAGCAGTGTCGCTAGCGGGAGTGCCCAAGAGATGGCCCAGTACTTC. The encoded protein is CASSVASGSAQEMAQYF.

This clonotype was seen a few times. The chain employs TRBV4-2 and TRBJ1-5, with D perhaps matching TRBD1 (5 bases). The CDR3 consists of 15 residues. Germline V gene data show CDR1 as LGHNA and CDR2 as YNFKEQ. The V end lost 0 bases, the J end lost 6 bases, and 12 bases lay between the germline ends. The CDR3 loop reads CASSQDTGGIQPQHF. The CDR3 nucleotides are TGTGCCAGCAGCCAAGATACGGGGGGGATTCAGCCCCAGCATTTT.

CDR3 protein: CASSLASPLRSSYNEQFF. CDR3 sequence (DNA): TGTGCCAGCAGCTTAGCGAGCCCTTTACGAAGCTCCTACAATGAGCAGTTCTTC. This chain joins TRBV7-6 and TRBJ2-1, with D unresolved. CDR1 and CDR2 (germline): SGHVS, FNYEAQ. The V gene lost 0 bases and the J gene lost 0 bases, with 15 bases spanning the gap. The CDR3 is made up of 18 amino acids.

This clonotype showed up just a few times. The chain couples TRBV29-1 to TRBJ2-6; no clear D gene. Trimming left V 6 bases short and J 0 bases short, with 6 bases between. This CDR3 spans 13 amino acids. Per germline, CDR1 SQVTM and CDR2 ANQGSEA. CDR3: CSVSLSGANVLTF. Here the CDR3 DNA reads TGCAGCGTATCCCTCTCTGGGGCCAACGTCCTGACTTTC.

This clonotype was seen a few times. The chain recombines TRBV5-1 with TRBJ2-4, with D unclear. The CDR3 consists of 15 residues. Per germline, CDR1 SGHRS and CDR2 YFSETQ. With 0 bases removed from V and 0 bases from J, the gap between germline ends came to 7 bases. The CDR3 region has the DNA TGCGCCAGCAGCTTGGACAACCTAGCCAAAAACATTCAGTACTTC. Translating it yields CASSLDNLAKNIQYF.

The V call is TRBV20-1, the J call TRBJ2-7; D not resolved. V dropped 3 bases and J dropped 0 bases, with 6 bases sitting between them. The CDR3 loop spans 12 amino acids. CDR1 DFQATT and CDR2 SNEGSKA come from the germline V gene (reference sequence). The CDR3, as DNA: TGCAGTGCTAGGGAAAGCTCCTACGAGCAGTACTTC. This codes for CSARESSYEQYF.

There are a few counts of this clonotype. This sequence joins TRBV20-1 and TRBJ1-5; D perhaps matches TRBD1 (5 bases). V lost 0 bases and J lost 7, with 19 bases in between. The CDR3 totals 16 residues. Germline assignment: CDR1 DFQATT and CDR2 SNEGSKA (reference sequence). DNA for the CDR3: TGCAGTGCTAGAGATGGGTCTGGAAAGGGGAGCCAGCCCCAGCATTTT. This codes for CSARDGSGKGSQPQHF.